Below are 11 T cell receptor beta chains sequenced from a single sample in a study of a mutant IDH1 vaccine in newly diagnosed glioma. Noted time point: week 23, last vaccination. In every dose of vaccine, 300 ug of mutant IDH1 20-mer peptide was given alongside topical imiquimod. Assay: immunoSEQ multiplex PCR; the TCRdb copy retains only in-frame clones and omits some. The table records 20,000 to 25,000 clones, approximately 78% of them present only once. Which antigens these TCRs recognize remains unknown. Sequenced material: PBMCs, taken from a glioma patient whose treatment included an IDH1 peptide vaccine. The receptor set was obtained from a man younger than 45 with glioma.

This chain links TRBV27 with TRBJ2-1; no firm D call. The CDR3 is 13 amino acids. The germline gives CDR1 MNHEY, CDR2 SMNVEV (reference sequence). Trimming shortened V by 6 bases and J by 4 bases, and 10 bases separated the two germline ends. The CDR3, as DNA: TGTGCCAGCAGGCCCACCCCATACAATGAGCAGTTCTTC. It specifies CASRPTPYNEQFF.

This chain links TRBV5-1 with TRBJ1-1; D is perhaps TRBD1 (5 bases). CDR3 size: 15 residues. The V end lost 0 bases, the J end lost 4 bases, and 13 bases lay between the germline ends. CDR1 and CDR2 from the germline V gene are SGHRS and YFSETQ. CDR3 in DNA: TGCGCCAGCAGCTTGGTTGGGGGGGTTGGCACTGAAGCTTTCTTT. It yields the protein CASSLVGGVGTEAFF.

V usage is TRBV5-6 and J usage is TRBJ1-5, with 7 bases matching TRBD1. Germline V gives CDR1 SGHDT, CDR2 YYEEEE. Trimming took 0 bases from V and 7 from J; bases not matched to a gene: 4. This CDR3 comprises 14 residues. The CDR3 is CASSLGQGGQPQHF. The CDR3 nucleotides are TGTGCCAGCAGCTTGGGACAGGGAGGCCAGCCCCAGCATTTT.

The chain links TRBV2 to TRBJ1-1; TRBD1 might be the D (5 bases). V shed 6 bases and J shed 6 bases, with 17 bases lying between them. Germline V gene sequence: CDR1 SNHLY, CDR2 FYNNEI. The CDR3 contains 14 residues. CDR3 amino acids: CASRRVVQAPEAFF. Here the CDR3 DNA reads TGTGCCAGCAGACGAGTCGTACAGGCCCCTGAAGCTTTCTTT.

The CDR3 DNA reads as TGCGCCAGCAGCTTGGGAACTTCCAGCTCCTACGAGCAGTACTTC. Translating gives CASSLGTSSSYEQYF. V and J are TRBV5-1 and TRBJ2-7; D gene ambiguous. CDR1 and CDR2 (germline): SGHRS, YFSETQ. V was pared by 0 bases and J by 0 bases, with 10 bases between. The CDR3 loop spans 15 amino acids.

J is TRBJ2-7 and V is TRBV29-1; 7 bases fit TRBD2. The trim removed 1 base at V and 0 bases at J, leaving 3 bases unmatched. The CDR3 runs 14 residues. Germline V gene data show CDR1 as SQVTM and CDR2 as ANQGSEA. CDR3 protein: CSVEVAGDSYEQYF. In nucleotides, the CDR3 is TGCAGCGTTGAAGTGGCGGGAGACTCCTACGAGCAGTACTTC.

The chain has TRBV6-4 and TRBJ2-1; 8 positions match TRBD2. The CDR3 is 16 residues long. Trimming took 3 bases from V and 0 from J; bases not matched to a gene: 4. Germline CDR1 MRHNA, CDR2 SNTAGT. The CDR3 spells CASSEGGGISYNEQFF. In nucleotides, the CDR3 is TGTGCCAGCAGTGAAGGCGGGGGGATCTCCTACAATGAGCAGTTCTTC.

The CDR3 DNA reads TGTGCCAGCAGCCCAACGGGGTACCGTGGCTACACCTTC. Translation: CASSPTGYRGYTF. The V call is TRBV14, the J call TRBJ1-2; no definite D call. Deletions cut 4 bases from V and 7 bases from J, with 13 bases between. From germline, CDR1 is SGHDN and CDR2 FVKESK. The CDR3 covers 13 residues.

The CDR3 DNA reads as TGTGCCAGCTCACCAAGATCTAGGGACTACGAGCAGTACTTC. This translates into CASSPRSRDYEQYF. This chain joins TRBV18 and TRBJ2-7; D gene unclear. This CDR3 region has 14 residues. Germline V gene lookup returns CDR1 KGHSH and CDR2 LQKENI. Trimming took 2 bases from V and 3 from J, leaving 11 bases between them.

This rearrangement joins TRBV30 to TRBJ1-1, with D hard to call. V shed 0 bases and J shed 3 bases, with 8 bases lying between them. The CDR3 contains 13 residues. Germline lookup yields CDR1 GTSNPN and CDR2 SVGIG (reference sequence). This CDR3 is CAWSVMGYTEAFF. The CDR3 DNA reads as TGTGCCTGGAGTGTGATGGGTTACACTGAAGCTTTCTTT.

CDR3 region: CASSFGQNTEAFF. Here the CDR3 DNA reads TGTGCCAGCAGCTTCGGGCAGAACACTGAAGCTTTCTTT. The rearrangement joins TRBV5-6 to TRBJ1-1, with D hard to call. Trimming shortened V by 2 bases and J by 1 base, and 6 bases separated the two germline ends. The CDR3 totals 13 residues. Germline V gene sequence: CDR1 SGHDT, CDR2 YYEEEE.